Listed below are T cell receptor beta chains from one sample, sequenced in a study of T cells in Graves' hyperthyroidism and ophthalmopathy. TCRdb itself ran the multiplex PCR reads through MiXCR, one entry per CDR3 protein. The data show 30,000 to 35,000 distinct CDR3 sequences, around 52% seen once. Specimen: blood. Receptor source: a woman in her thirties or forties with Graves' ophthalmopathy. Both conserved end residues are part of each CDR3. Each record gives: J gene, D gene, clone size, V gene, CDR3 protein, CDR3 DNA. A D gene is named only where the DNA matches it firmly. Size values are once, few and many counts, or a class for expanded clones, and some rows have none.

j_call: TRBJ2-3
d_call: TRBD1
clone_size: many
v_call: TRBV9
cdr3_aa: CASSEGTASTDTQYF
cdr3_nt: TGTGCCAGCAGCGAGGGGACAGCTAGCACAGATACGCAGTATTTT

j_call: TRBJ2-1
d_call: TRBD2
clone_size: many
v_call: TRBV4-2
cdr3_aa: CASSQDWSSGRNEQFF
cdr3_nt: TGTGCCAGCAGCCAAGATTGGTCTAGCGGGAGAAATGAGCAGTTCTTC

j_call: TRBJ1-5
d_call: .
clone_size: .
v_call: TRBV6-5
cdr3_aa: CASSYWGASYEHF
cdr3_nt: TGTGCCAGCAGTTACTGGGGGGCTTCCTACGAGCATTTT

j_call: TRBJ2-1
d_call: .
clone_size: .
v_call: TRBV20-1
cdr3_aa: CSARAGHNEQFF
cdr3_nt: TGCAGTGCACGCGCGGGACACAATGAGCAGTTCTTC

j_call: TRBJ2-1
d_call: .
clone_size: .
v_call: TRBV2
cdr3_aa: CASSDLAPDNEQFF
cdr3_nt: TGTGCCAGCAGTGATCTCGCTCCCGACAATGAGCAGTTCTTC

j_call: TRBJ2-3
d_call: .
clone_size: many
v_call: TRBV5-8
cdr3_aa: CASSEDYNTDTQYF
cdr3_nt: TGTGCCAGCAGCGAGGACTATAACACAGATACGCAGTATTTT

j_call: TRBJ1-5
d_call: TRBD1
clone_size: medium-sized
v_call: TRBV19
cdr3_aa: CASSITRQGSQPQHF
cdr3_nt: TGTGCCAGTAGTATTACGAGACAGGGCAGTCAGCCCCAGCATTTT

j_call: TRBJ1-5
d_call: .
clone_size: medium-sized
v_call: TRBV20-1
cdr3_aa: CSATVGRGQPQHF
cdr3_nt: TGCAGTGCAACAGTGGGTCGGGGTCAGCCCCAGCATTTT

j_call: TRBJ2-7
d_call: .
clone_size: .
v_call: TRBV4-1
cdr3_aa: CASSQGGTEQYF
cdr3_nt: TGCGCCAGCAGCCAAGGAGGGACTGAGCAGTACTTC

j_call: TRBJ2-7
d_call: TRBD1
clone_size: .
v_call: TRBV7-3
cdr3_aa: CASSNHRGSEQYF
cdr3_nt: TGTGCCAGCAGCAATCACAGGGGCTCCGAGCAGTACTTC

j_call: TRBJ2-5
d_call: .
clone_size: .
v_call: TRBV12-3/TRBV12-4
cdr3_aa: CASSLSGAAQETQYF
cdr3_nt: TGTGCCAGCAGTTTATCGGGAGCGGCCCAGGAGACCCAGTACTTC

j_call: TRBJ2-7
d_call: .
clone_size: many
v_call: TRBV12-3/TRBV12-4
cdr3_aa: CASSLKGTAYEQYF
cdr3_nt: TGTGCCAGCAGTTTAAAAGGGACCGCCTACGAGCAGTACTTC

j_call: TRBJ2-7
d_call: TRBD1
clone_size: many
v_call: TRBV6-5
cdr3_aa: CASSYQDRGSYEQYF
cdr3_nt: TGTGCCAGCAGTTACCAGGACAGGGGCTCCTACGAGCAGTACTTC

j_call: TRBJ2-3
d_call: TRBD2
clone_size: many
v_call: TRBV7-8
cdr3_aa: CASSLAAGVGADTQYF
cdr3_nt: TGTGCCAGCAGCTTAGCAGCGGGAGTTGGGGCAGATACGCAGTATTTT

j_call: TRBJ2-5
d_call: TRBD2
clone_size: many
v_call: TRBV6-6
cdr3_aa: CASSPIWTSGRQETQYF
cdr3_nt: TGTGCCAGCAGCCCTATCTGGACTAGCGGGCGCCAAGAGACCCAGTACTTC

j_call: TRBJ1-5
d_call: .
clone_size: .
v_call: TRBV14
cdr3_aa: CASSLPQHF
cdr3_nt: TGTGCCAGCAGCCTGCCCCAGCATTTT

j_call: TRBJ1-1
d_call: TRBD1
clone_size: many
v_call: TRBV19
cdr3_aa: CASSKQYRGNTEAFF
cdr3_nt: TGTGCCAGTAGCAAACAGTACAGGGGAAACACTGAAGCTTTCTTT

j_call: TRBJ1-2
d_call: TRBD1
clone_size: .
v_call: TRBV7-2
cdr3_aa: CAGSRPGGIWGYTF
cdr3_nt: TGCGCCGGCAGCCGCCCAGGGGGGATCTGGGGCTACACCTTC

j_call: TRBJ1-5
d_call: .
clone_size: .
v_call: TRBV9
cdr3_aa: CASSVAGLVQETQHF
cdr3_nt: TGTGCCAGCAGCGTAGCTGGGTTGGTACAAGAGACCCAGCATTTT

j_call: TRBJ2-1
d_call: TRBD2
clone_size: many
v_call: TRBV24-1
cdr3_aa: CATSEPGTSRTNEQFF
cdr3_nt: TGTGCCACCAGTGAACCCGGGACTAGCAGAACAAATGAGCAGTTCTTC

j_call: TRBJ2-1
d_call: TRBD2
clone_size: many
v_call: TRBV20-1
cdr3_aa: CSARALAGGLFYNEQFF
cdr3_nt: TGCAGTGCTAGAGCCCTAGCGGGAGGCCTCTTCTACAATGAGCAGTTCTTC

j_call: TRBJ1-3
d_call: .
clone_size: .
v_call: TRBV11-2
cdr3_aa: CASSLGTPGNTIYF
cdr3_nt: TGTGCCAGCAGCTTAGGGACACCCGGAAACACCATATATTTT

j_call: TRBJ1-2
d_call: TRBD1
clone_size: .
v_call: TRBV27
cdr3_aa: CASSSAGTGGMVNYGYTF
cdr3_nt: TGTGCCAGCAGTTCAGCCGGGACAGGGGGCATGGTTAACTATGGCTACACCTTC

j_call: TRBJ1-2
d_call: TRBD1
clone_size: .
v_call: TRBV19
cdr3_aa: CASRDRGYGYTF
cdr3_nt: TGTGCCAGTAGGGACAGGGGCTATGGCTACACCTTC

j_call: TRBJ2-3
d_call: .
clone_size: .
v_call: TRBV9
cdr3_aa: CASSGSGGTDTQYF
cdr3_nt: TGTGCCAGCAGCGGGAGCGGTGGCACAGATACGCAGTATTTT

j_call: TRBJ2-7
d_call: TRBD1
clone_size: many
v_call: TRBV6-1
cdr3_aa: CASTLPRTGVYEQYF
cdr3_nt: TGTGCCAGCACTCTACCAAGGACAGGGGTCTACGAGCAGTACTTC

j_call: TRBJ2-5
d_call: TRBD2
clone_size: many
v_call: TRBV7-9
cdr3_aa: CASSLGTSGGGYETQYF
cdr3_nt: TGTGCCAGCAGCTTGGGGACTAGCGGGGGGGGATACGAGACCCAGTACTTC

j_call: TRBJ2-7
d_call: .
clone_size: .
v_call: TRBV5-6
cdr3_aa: CASSLLTREQYF
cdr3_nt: TGTGCCAGCAGCCTTCTAACACGAGAGCAGTACTTC

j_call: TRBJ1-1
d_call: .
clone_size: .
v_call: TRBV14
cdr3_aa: CTSSLALSTEAFF
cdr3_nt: TGTACCAGCAGCCTCGCTCTTAGCACTGAAGCTTTCTTT

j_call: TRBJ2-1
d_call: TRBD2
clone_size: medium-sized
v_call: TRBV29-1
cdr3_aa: CSAGTSGNNEQFF
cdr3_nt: TGCAGCGCCGGGACTAGCGGGAACAATGAGCAGTTCTTC

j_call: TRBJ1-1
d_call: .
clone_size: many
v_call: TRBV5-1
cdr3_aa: CASSLRMNTEAFF
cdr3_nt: TGCGCCAGCAGCTTACGGATGAACACTGAAGCTTTCTTT

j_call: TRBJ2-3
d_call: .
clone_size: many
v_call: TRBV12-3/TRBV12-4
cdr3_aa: CASSLIQRLVTDTQYF
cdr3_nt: TGTGCCAGCAGTTTAATACAGCGTCTCGTCACAGATACGCAGTATTTT

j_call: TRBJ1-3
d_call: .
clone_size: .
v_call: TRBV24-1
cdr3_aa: CATSDSSKGRAGNTIYF
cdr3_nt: TGTGCCACCAGTGATTCGTCGAAGGGGCGTGCTGGAAACACCATATATTTT

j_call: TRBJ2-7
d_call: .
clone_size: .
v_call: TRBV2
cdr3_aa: CASSQRGGAYEQYF
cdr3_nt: TGTGCCAGCAGTCAAAGGGGGGGGGCCTACGAGCAGTACTTC

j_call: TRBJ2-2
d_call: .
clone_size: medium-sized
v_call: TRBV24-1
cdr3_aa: CATSDLSGTTGELFF
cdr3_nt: TGTGCCACCAGTGATTTGTCGGGAACCACCGGGGAGCTGTTTTTT

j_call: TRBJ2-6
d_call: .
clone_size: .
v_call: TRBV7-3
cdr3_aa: CANSFAGTSVLTF
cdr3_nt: TGTGCCAACAGCTTCGCGGGTACAAGCGTCCTGACTTTC

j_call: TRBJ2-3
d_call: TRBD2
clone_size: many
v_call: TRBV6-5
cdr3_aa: CASRELGGATYTDTQYF
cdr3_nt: TGTGCCAGCAGAGAGCTCGGGGGGGCCACTTACACAGATACGCAGTATTTT

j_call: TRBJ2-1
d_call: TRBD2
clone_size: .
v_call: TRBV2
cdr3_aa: CASSDGGATSGSYNEQFF
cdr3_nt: TGTGCCAGCAGTGACGGGGGGGCCACTAGCGGATCCTACAATGAGCAGTTCTTC

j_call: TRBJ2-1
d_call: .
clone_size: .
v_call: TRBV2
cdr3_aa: CASGGHSSYNEQFF
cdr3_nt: TGTGCCAGCGGGGGACACAGCTCCTACAATGAGCAGTTCTTC

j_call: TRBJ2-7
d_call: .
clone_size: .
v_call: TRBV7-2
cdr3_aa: CASSLAGTGSYEQYF
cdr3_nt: TGTGCCAGCAGCTTAGCCGGGACTGGCTCCTACGAGCAGTACTTC

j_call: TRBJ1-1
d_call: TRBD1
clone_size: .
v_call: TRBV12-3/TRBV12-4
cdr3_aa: CASSLSSYRGPGTEAFF
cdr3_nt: TGTGCCAGCAGTTTGTCATCATACAGGGGGCCGGGCACTGAAGCTTTCTTT

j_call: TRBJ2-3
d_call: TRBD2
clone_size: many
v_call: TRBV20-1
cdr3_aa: CSASLRTSGTDTQYF
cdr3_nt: TGCAGTGCTAGCTTAAGGACTAGCGGCACAGATACGCAGTATTTT

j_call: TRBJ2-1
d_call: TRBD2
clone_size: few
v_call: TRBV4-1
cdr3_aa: CASSPWNSGGPSNYNEQFF
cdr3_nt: TGCGCCAGCAGCCCATGGAATAGCGGGGGTCCCTCAAATTACAATGAGCAGTTCTTC

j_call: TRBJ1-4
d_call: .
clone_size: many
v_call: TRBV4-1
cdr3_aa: CASSHLGTNEKLFF
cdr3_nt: TGCGCCAGCAGCCACCTCGGGACTAATGAAAAACTGTTTTTT

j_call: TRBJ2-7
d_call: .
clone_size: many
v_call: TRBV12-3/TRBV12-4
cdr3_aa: CASSFRVRYEQYF
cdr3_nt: TGTGCCAGCAGTTTTCGAGTTCGCTACGAGCAGTACTTC

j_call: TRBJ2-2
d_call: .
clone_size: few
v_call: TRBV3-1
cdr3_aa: CASRGGGRVTGELFF
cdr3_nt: TGTGCCAGCAGGGGAGGGGGCCGCGTCACCGGGGAGCTGTTTTTT

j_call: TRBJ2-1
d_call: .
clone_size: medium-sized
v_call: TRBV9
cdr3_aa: CASSASGREQFF
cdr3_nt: TGTGCCAGCAGCGCCTCAGGGCGGGAGCAGTTCTTC

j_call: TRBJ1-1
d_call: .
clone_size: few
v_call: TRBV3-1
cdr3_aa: CASSQDDRTPEAFF
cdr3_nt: TGTGCCAGCAGCCAAGACGATCGGACCCCTGAAGCTTTCTTT

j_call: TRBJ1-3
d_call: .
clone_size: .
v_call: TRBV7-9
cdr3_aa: CASSQECGGRRVAGNTIYF
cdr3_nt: TGTGCCAGCAGCCAGGAATGTGGGGGCCGAAGAGTAGCTGGAAACACCATATATTTT

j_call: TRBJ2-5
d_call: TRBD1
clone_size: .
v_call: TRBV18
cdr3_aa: CASSPSLGQGVQETQYF
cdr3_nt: TGTGCCAGCTCACCATCGCTGGGTCAGGGGGTACAAGAGACCCAGTACTTC

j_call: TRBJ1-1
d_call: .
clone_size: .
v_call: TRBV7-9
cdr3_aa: CASSLDISSYEQYFGPGTEAFF
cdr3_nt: .

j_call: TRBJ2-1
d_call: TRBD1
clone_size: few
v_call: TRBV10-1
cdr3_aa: CASSDMTGSSYNEQFF
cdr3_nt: TGCGCCAGCAGTGATATGACAGGGAGCTCCTACAATGAGCAGTTCTTC

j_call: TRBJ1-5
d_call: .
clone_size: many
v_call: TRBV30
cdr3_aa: CAWSSNGNQPQHF
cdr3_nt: TGTGCCTGGAGCTCGAATGGGAATCAGCCCCAGCATTTT

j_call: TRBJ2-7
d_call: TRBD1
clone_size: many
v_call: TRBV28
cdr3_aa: CATRQGGYEQYF
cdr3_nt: TGTGCCACCCGACAGGGGGGATACGAGCAGTACTTC

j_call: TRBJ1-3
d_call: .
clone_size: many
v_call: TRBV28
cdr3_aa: CASSHGNTIYF
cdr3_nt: TGTGCCAGCAGTCATGGAAACACCATATATTTT

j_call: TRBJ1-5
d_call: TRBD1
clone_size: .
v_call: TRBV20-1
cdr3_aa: CSARKSRDRRQPQHF
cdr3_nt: TGCAGTGCTAGAAAGTCCCGGGACAGGCGTCAGCCCCAGCATTTT